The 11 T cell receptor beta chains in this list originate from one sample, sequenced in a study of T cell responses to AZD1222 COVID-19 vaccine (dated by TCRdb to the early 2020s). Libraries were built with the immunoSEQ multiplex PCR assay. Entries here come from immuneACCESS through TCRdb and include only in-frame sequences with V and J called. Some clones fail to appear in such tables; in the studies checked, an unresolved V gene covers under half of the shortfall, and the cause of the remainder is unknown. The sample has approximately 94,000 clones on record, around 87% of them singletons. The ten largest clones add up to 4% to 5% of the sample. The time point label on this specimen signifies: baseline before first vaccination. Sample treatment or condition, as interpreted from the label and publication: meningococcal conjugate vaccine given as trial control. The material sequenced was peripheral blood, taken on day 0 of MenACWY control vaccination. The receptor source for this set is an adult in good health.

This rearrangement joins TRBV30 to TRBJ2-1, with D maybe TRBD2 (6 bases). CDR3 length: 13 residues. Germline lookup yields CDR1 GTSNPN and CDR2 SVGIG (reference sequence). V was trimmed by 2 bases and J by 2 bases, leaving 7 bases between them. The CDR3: CAWSTGAYNEQFF. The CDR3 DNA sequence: TGTGCCTGGAGTACGGGGGCCTACAATGAGCAGTTCTTC.

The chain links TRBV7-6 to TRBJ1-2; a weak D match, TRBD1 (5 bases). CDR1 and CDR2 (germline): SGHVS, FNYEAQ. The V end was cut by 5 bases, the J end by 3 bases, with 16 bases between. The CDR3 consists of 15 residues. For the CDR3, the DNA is TGTGCCAGCAGCCCGAGCGGGGCTGGGGACTATGGCTACACCTTC. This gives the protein CASSPSGAGDYGYTF.

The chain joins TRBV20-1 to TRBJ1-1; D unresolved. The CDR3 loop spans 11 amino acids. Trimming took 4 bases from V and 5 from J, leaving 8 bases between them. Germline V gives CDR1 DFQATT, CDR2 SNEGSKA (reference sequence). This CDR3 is CSAKTKTEAFF. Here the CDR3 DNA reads TGCAGTGCTAAAACAAAAACTGAAGCTTTCTTT.

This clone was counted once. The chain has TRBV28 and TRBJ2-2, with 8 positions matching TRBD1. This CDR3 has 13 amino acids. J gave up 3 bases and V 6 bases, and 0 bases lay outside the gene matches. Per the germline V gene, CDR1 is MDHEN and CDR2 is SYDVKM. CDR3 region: CASRTGDTGELFF. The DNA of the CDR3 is TGTGCCAGCAGGACAGGGGACACCGGGGAGCTGTTTTTT.

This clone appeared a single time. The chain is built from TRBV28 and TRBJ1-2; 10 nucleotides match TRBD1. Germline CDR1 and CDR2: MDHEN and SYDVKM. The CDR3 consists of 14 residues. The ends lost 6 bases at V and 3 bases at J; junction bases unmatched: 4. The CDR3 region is CASRGQGGDYGYTF. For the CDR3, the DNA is TGTGCCAGCAGAGGACAGGGGGGGGACTATGGCTACACCTTC.

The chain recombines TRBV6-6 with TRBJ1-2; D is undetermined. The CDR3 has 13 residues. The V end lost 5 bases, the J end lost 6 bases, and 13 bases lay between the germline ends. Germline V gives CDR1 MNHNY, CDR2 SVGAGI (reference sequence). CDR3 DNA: TGTGCCAGCAGTGCCTCCCTCGAACATGGCTACACCTTC. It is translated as CASSASLEHGYTF.

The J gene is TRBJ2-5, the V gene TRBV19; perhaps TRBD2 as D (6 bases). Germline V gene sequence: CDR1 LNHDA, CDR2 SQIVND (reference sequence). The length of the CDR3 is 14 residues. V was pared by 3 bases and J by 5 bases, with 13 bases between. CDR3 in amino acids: CASSMGLGLETQYF. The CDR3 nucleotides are TGTGCCAGTAGTATGGGACTTGGACTGGAGACCCAGTACTTC.

The CDR3 coding sequence is TGTGCCAGCAGTTCCCAGGGGGCGGGGATCTACGGCACCTTC. It codes for CASSSQGAGIYGTF. The genes are TRBV28 and TRBJ1-2; 8 positions agree with TRBD1. Trimming at V came to 4 bases and at J to 13 bases, leaving 14 bases not matched to a gene. The germline V gene encodes CDR1 MDHEN and CDR2 SYDVKM. The length of the CDR3 is 14 residues.

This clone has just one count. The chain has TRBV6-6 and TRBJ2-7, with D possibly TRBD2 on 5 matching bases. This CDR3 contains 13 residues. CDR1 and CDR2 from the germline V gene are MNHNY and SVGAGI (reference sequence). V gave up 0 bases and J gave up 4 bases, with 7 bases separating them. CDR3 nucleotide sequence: TGTGCCAGCAGTTACTCTGGGGAGTACGAGCAGTACTTC. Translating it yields CASSYSGEYEQYF.

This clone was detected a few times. The CDR3 DNA follows: TGTGCCAGTAGTATAGCTTCGGGACTAGCGGGAGGCTTCCCCACCGGGGAGCTGTTTTTT. This gives the protein CASSIASGLAGGFPTGELFF. The rearrangement uses TRBV19 and TRBJ2-2; 15 bases match TRBD2. Trimming took 1 base from V and 4 from J; bases not matched to a gene: 10. Per the germline V gene, CDR1 is LNHDA and CDR2 is SQIVND (reference sequence). The CDR3 is 20 amino acids.

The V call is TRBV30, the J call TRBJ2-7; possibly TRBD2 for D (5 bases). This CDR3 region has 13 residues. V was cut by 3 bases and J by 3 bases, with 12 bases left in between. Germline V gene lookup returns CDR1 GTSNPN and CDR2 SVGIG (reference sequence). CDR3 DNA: TGTGCCTGGAGCACGGGCGGAGGCTACGAGCAGTACTTC. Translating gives CAWSTGGGYEQYF. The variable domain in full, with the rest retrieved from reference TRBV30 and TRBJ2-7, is SQTIHQWPATLVQPVGSPLSLECTVEGTSNPNLYWYRQAAGRGLQLLFYSVGIGQISSEVPQNLSASRPQDRQFILSSKKLLLSDSGFYLCAWSTGGGYEQYFGPGTRLTVT.